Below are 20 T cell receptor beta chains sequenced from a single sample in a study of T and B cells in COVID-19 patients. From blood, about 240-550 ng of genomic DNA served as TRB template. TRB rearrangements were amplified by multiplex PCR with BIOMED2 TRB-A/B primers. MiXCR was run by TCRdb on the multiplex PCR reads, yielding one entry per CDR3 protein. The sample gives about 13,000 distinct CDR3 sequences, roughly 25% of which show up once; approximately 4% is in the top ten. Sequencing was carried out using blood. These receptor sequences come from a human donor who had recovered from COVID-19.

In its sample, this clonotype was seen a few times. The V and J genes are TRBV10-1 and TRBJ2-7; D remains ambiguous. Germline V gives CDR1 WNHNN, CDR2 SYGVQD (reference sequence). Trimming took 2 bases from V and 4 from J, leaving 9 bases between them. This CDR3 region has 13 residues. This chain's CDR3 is CASSETVKYEQYF. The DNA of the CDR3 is TGCGCCAGCAGTGAGACAGTCAAATACGAGCAGTACTTC.

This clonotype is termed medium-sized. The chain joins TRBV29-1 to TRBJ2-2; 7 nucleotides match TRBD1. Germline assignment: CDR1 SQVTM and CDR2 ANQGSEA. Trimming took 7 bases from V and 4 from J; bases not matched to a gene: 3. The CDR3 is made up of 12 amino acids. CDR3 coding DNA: TGCAGCGCCCGACAGGGCACCGGGGAGCTGTTTTTT. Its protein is CSARQGTGELFF.

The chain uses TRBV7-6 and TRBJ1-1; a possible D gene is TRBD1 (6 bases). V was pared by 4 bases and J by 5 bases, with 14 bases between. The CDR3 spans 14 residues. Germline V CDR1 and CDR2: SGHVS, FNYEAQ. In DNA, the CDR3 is TGTGCCAGCAGCTCATCAGGGGAGGAGACTGAAGCTTTCTTT. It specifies CASSSSGEETEAFF.

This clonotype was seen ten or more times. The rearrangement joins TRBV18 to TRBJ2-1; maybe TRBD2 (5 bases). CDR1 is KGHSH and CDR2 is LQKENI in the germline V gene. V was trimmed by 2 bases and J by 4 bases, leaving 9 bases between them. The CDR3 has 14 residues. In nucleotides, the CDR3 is TGTGCCAGCTCACCATATACTAGTTACAATGAGCAGTTCTTC. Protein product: CASSPYTSYNEQFF.

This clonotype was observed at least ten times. The CDR3 spells CASSHDGQGRQPQHF. DNA of the CDR3: TGTGCCAGCTCACATGACGGACAGGGTAGGCAGCCCCAGCATTTT. The chain links TRBV18 to TRBJ1-5; 8 bases fit TRBD1. CDR1 is KGHSH, CDR2 LQKENI, per germline. V gave up 4 bases and J gave up 7 bases; unmatched junction bases: 9. CDR3 length: 15 amino acids. The whole variable domain, remainder taken from reference TRBV18 and TRBJ1-5, is NAGVMQNPRHLVRRRGQEARLRCSPMKGHSHVYWYRQLPEEGLKFMVYLQKENIIDESGMPKERFSAEFPKEGPSILRIQQVVRGDSAAYFCASSHDGQGRQPQHFGDGTRLSIL.

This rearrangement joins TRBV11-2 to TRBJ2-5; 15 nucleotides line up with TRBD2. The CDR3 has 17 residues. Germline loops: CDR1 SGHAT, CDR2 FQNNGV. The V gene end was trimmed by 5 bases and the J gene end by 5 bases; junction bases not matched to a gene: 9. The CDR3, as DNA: TGTGCCAGCAGCCGAACCGGCGGACTAGCGGGGGGGGAGACCCAGTACTTC. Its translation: CASSRTGGLAGGETQYF.

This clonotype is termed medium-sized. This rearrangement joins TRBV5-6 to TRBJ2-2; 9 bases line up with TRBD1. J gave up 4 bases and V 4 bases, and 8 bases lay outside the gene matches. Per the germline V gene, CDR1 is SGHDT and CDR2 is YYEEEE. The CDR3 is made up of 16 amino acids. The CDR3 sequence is CASSRGDRVGTGELFF. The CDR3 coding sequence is TGTGCCAGCAGCCGCGGGGACAGGGTAGGCACCGGGGAGCTGTTTTTT. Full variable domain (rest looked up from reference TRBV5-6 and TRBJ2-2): DAGVTQSPTHLIKTRGQQVTLRCSPKSGHDTVSWYQQALGQGPQFIFQYYEEEERQRGNFPDRFSGHQFPNYSSELNVNALLLGDSALYLCASSRGDRVGTGELFFGEGSRLTVL.

The CDR3 is CASSLETSGRADTQYF. CDR3 DNA: TGTGCCAGCAGCTTGGAGACTAGCGGGAGGGCAGATACGCAGTATTTT. The genes are TRBV7-9 and TRBJ2-3, with 14 nucleotides matching TRBD2. CDR1 is SEHNR, CDR2 FQNEAQ, per germline (reference sequence). The CDR3 is made up of 16 amino acids. The V gene end was trimmed by 3 bases and the J gene end by 4 bases; junction bases not matched to a gene: 3.

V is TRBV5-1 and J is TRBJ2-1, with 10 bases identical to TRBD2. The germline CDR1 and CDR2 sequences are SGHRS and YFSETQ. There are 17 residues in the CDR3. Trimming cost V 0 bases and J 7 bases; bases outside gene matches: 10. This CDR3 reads CASSLGASGGARNEQFF. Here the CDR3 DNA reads TGCGCCAGCAGCTTGGGGGCCAGCGGGGGGGCCCGGAATGAGCAGTTCTTC.

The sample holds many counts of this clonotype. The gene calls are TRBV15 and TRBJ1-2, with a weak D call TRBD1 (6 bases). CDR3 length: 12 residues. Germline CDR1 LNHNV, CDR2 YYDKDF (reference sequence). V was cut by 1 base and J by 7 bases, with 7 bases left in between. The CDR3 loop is CATSRGTAGYTF. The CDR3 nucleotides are TGTGCCACCAGCAGAGGGACAGCTGGCTACACCTTC.

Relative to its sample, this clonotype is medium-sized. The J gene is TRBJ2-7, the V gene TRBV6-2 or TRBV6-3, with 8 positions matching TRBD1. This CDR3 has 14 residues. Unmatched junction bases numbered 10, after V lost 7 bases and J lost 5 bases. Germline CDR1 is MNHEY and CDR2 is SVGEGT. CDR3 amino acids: CASTPGQGFNEQYV. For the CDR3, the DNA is TGTGCCAGCACCCCCGGACAGGGTTTTAACGAGCAGTACGTC.

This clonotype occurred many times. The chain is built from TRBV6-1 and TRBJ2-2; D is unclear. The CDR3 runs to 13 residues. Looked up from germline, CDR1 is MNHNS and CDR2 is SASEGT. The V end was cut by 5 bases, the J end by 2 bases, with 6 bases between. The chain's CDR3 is CASSLSNTGELFF. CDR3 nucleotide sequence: TGTGCCAGCAGTCTATCCAACACCGGGGAGCTGTTTTTT.

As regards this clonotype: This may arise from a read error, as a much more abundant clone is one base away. In DNA, the CDR3 is TGTGCCTGGATCGGGGGAATCTACGAGCAGCACTTC. Its protein is CAWIGGIYEQHF. The rearrangement joins TRBV30 to TRBJ2-7, with D possibly matching TRBD2 (6 bases). From germline, CDR1 is GTSNPN and CDR2 SVGIG (reference sequence). CDR3 length equals 12 residues. Looking up the rest from reference TRBV30 and TRBJ2-7 gives the full variable domain: SQTIHQWPATLVQPVGSPLSLECTVEGTSNPNLYWYRQAAGRGLQLLFYSVGIGQISSEVPQNLSASRPQDRQFILSSKKLLLSDSGFYLCAWIGGIYEQHFGPGTRLTVT.

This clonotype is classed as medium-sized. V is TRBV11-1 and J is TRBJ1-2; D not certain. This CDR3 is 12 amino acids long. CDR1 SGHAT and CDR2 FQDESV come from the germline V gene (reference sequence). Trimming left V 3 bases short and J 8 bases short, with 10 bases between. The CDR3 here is CASSFSGVGYTF. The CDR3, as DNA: TGTGCCAGCAGCTTTAGCGGGGTCGGCTACACCTTC.

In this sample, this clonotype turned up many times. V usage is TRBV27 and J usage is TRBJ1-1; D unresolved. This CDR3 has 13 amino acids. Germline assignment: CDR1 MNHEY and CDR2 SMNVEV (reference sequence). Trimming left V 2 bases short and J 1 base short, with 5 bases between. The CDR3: CASSLTENTEAFF. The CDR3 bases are TGTGCCAGCAGTTTAACTGAGAACACTGAAGCTTTCTTT.

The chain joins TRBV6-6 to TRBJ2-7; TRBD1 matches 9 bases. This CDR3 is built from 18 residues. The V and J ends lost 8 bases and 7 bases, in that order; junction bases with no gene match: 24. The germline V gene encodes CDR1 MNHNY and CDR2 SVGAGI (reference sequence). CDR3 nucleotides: TGTGCCAGCCGTCCCGTCGGCAACAGGGGGCCATTGCCGGAAGAGCAGTACTTC. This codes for CASRPVGNRGPLPEEQYF.

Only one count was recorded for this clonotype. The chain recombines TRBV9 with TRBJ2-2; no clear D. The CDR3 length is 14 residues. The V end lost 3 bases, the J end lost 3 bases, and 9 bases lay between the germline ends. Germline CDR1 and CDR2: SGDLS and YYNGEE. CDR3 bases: TGTGCCAGCAGCGCCCGGAGTTACACCGGGGAGCTGTTTTTT. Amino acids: CASSARSYTGELFF. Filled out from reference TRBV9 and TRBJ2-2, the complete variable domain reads DSGVTQTPKHLITATGQRVTLRCSPRSGDLSVYWYQQSLDQGLQFLIQYYNGEERAKGNILERFSAQQFPDLHSELNLSSLELGDSALYFCASSARSYTGELFFGEGSRLTVL.

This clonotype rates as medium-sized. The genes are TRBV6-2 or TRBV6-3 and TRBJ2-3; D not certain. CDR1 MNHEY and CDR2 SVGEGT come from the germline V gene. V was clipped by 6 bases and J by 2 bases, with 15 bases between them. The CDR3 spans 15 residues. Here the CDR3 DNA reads TGTGCCAGCAGATCCGGGCCACCCGCCACAGATACGCAGTATTTT. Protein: CASRSGPPATDTQYF.

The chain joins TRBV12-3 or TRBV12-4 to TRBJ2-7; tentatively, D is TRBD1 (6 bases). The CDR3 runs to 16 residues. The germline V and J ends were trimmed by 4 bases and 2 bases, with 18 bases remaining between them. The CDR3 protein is CASSSSSDRTTYEQYF. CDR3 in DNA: TGTGCCAGCAGTTCTAGCAGCGACAGGACCACCTACGAGCAGTACTTC.

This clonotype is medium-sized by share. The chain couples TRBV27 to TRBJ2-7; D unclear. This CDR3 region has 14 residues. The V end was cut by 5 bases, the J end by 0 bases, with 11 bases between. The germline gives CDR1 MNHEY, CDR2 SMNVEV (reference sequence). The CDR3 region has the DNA TGTGCCAGCAGTGCCGGACGGAGCTCCTACGAGCAGTACTTC. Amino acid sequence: CASSAGRSSYEQYF.